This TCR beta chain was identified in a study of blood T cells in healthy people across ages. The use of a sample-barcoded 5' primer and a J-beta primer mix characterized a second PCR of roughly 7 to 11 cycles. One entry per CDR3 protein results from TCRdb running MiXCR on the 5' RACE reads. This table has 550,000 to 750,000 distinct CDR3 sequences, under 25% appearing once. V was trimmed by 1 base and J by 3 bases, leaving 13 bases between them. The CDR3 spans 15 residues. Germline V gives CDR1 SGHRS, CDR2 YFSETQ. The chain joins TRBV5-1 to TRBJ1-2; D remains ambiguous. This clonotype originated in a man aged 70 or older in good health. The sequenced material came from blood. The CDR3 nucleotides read TGCGCCAGCAGCTTGTGGTCTTCTGGGGACTATGGCTACACCTTC. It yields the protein CASSLWSSGDYGYTF.